Shown below are 16 T cell receptor beta chains from a single sample sequenced in a study of blood T cell repertoires in COVID-19. Produced via immunoSEQ multiplex PCR; TCRdb's table is partial and in-frame only. The sample yields 140,000 or so clones, almost 85% seen once. The sequenced sample was peripheral blood. These receptors were taken from a man between 45 and 60 years old with acute or convalescent COVID-19.

The V and J genes are TRBV6-5 and TRBJ1-4, with TRBD1 matching 7 bases. Germline loops: CDR1 MNHEY, CDR2 SVGAGI. Losses at the gene ends were 6 bases for V and 4 bases for J; bases not matched to a gene: 8. The CDR3 spans 15 residues. The chain's CDR3 is CASSLTGVLNEKLFF. DNA for the CDR3: TGTGCCAGCAGCCTCACAGGGGTGCTTAATGAAAAACTGTTTTTT.

The V and J genes are TRBV11-3 and TRBJ2-3; TRBD2 matches 10 bases. The germline V gene has CDR1 SGHNT and CDR2 YENEEA. There are 15 residues in the CDR3. Germline trimming cut 2 bases from V and 1 base from J; bases unmatched to any gene: 0. DNA for the CDR3: TGTGCCAGCAGCTTAACTAGCGGGGGCACAGATACGCAGTATTTT. As protein: CASSLTSGGTDTQYF.

The chain links TRBV30 to TRBJ1-6; 7 bases are a match to TRBD1. From germline, CDR1 is GTSNPN and CDR2 SVGIG (reference sequence). The V segment lost 4 bases and the J segment 5 bases; nucleotides outside the gene matches: 5. This CDR3 has 14 residues. CDR3 sequence: CAWTPDRNNSPLHF. CDR3 nucleotides: TGTGCCTGGACCCCGGACAGGAATAATTCACCCCTCCACTTT.

CDR3 amino acids: CASSHPDRISGNTIYF. CDR3 in DNA: TGCGCCAGCAGCCACCCAGACAGAATCTCTGGAAACACCATATATTTT. The rearrangement links TRBV4-1 to TRBJ1-3; a weak D match, TRBD1 (5 bases). The V end lost 3 bases, the J end lost 0 bases, and 12 bases lay between the germline ends. Germline loops: CDR1 MGHRA, CDR2 YSYEKL. The CDR3 is made up of 16 amino acids.

This clone was counted only a few times. This rearrangement joins TRBV27 to TRBJ2-3; 9 positions agree with TRBD2. Trimming at V came to 2 bases and at J to 4 bases, leaving 7 bases not matched to a gene. The CDR3 length is 16 residues. The germline V gene has CDR1 MNHEY and CDR2 SMNVEV (reference sequence). Written as DNA, the CDR3 is TGTGCCAGCAGTTTAGAGGCGGGAGGGCCCTCAGATACGCAGTATTTT. Translated: CASSLEAGGPSDTQYF.

This chain links TRBV5-1 with TRBJ1-2; tentatively, D is TRBD1 (5 bases). Trimming took 0 bases from V and 8 from J, leaving 8 bases between them. Looked up from germline, CDR1 is SGHRS and CDR2 is YFSETQ. CDR3 length equals 12 residues. The CDR3 DNA reads as TGCGCCAGCAGCTTGGGCCAGGGAGGCTACACCTTC. Translation gives CASSLGQGGYTF.

The gene calls are TRBV10-1 and TRBJ2-1; TRBD2 agrees at 9 bases. Germline V lookup: CDR1 WNHNN, CDR2 SYGVQD (reference sequence). There are 16 residues in the CDR3. The V gene end was trimmed by 3 bases and the J gene end by 4 bases; junction bases not matched to a gene: 7. CDR3 sequence (DNA): TGCGCCAGCAGTGACACAGGCGGGGGGGGGTACAATGAGCAGTTCTTC. It is translated as CASSDTGGGGYNEQFF.

This sequence joins TRBV9 and TRBJ2-3, with D possibly being TRBD2 (7 bases). This CDR3 has 16 amino acids. Trimming left V 1 base short and J 4 bases short, with 16 bases between. Germline assignment: CDR1 SGDLS and CDR2 YYNGEE. The CDR3 sequence is CASSVNPGRGADTQYF. The CDR3 bases are TGTGCCAGCAGCGTAAATCCGGGGAGGGGGGCAGATACGCAGTATTTT.

V is TRBV3-1 (or the pseudogene TRBV3-2) and J is TRBJ2-5, with TRBD1 as a possible D gene (6 bases). CDR1 is LGHDT and CDR2 is YNNKEL in the germline V gene (reference sequence). Trimming removed 0 bases at V and 4 bases at J, with 15 bases between. The CDR3 loop spans 16 amino acids. Here the CDR3 DNA reads TGTGCCAGCAGCCAAGAACCACAGGGCGAAAGAGAGACCCAGTACTTC. Protein product: CASSQEPQGERETQYF.

The V and J genes are TRBV5-1 and TRBJ2-1; 13 nucleotides agree with TRBD2. J lost 3 bases, V lost 4 bases, and 4 bases had no gene match. CDR3 size: 16 residues. Looked up from germline, CDR1 is SGHRS and CDR2 is YFSETQ. The CDR3 loop reads CASSTRTSGGYNEQFF. CDR3 nucleotide sequence: TGCGCCAGCAGCACCAGGACTAGCGGGGGCTACAATGAGCAGTTCTTC.

The rearrangement joins TRBV11-3 to TRBJ2-1; 8 nucleotides align to TRBD2. With V trimmed by 6 bases and J by 3 bases, 4 bases remained unmatched. The CDR3 has 14 amino acids. Germline V gives CDR1 SGHNT, CDR2 YENEEA. CDR3: CASSHSGVYNEQFF. CDR3 coding DNA: TGTGCCAGCAGTCATAGCGGGGTCTACAATGAGCAGTTCTTC.

V is TRBV30 and J is TRBJ1-6, with 8 bases lining up with TRBD1. Germline assignment: CDR1 GTSNPN and CDR2 SVGIG (reference sequence). V was pared by 2 bases and J by 11 bases, with 5 bases of the junction left unmatched. CDR3 length equals 13 residues. The CDR3 here is CAWSSRQGPPLHF. The DNA for the CDR3 is TGTGCCTGGAGTTCGCGACAGGGGCCACCCCTCCACTTT.

The chain links TRBV6-5 to TRBJ1-5; 9 positions match TRBD1. The CDR3 is made up of 13 amino acids. V lost 6 bases and J lost 4; bases outside the gene matches: 1. Per germline, CDR1 MNHEY and CDR2 SVGAGI. The CDR3 is CASSGTGNQPQHF. CDR3 coding DNA: TGTGCCAGCAGCGGGACAGGGAATCAGCCCCAGCATTTT.

There are a few counts of this clone. One end of the junction does not line up with germline, which may come from a read error. The V gene is TRBV7-7, the J gene TRBJ1-4; D is unresolved. This CDR3 comprises 15 residues. CDR1 is SSHAT, CDR2 FNYEAQ, per germline (reference sequence). The CDR3 DNA reads TGTGCTAGCAGCCCCGGTACTGGGCCTAATGAAAAACTGTTTTTT. Amino acid sequence: CASSPGTGPNEKLFF.

This chain uses TRBV7-9 with TRBJ2-7; D not certain. Looked up from germline, CDR1 is SEHNR and CDR2 is FQNEAQ (reference sequence). V was cut by 1 base and J by 3 bases, with 4 bases left in between. CDR3 length equals 12 residues. CDR3 amino acids: CASSLVRYEQYF. The DNA for the CDR3 is TGTGCCAGCAGCTTAGTCCGCTACGAGCAGTACTTC. Complete variable domain (other parts from reference TRBV7-9 and TRBJ2-7): DTGVSQNPRHKITKRGQNVTFRCDPISEHNRLYWYRQTLGQGPEFLTYFQNEAQLEKSRLLSDRFSAERPKGSFSTLEIQRTEQGDSAMYLCASSLVRYEQYFGPGTRLTVT.

The CDR3 reads CASRGTALNIQYF. The CDR3 nucleotides read TGTGCCAGTAGGGGGACAGCACTAAACATTCAGTACTTC. This chain connects TRBV19 to TRBJ2-4, with 7 bases fitting TRBD1. This CDR3 has 13 residues. From germline, CDR1 is LNHDA and CDR2 SQIVND (reference sequence). The V gene end was trimmed by 6 bases and the J gene end by 6 bases; junction bases not matched to a gene: 5. Complete variable domain (other parts from reference TRBV19 and TRBJ2-4): DGGITQSPKYLFRKEGQNVTLSCEQNLNHDAMYWYRQDPGQGLRLIYYSQIVNDFQKGDIAEGYSVSREKKESFPLTVTSAQKNPTAFYLCASRGTALNIQYFGAGTRLSVL.